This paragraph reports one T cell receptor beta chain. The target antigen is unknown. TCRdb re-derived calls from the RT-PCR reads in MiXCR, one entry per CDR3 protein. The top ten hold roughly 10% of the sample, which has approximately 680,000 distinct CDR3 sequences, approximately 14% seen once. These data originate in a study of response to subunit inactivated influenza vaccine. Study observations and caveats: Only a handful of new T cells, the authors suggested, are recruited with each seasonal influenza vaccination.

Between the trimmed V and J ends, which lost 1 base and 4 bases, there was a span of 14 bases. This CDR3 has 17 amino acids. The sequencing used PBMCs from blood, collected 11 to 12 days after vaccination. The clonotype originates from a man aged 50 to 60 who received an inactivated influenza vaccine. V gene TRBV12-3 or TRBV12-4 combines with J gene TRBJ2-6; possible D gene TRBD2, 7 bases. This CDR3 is CASSLGAGARGANVLTF. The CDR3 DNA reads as TGTGCCAGCAGTTTAGGGGCGGGGGCGAGGGGGGCCAACGTCCTGACTTTC.